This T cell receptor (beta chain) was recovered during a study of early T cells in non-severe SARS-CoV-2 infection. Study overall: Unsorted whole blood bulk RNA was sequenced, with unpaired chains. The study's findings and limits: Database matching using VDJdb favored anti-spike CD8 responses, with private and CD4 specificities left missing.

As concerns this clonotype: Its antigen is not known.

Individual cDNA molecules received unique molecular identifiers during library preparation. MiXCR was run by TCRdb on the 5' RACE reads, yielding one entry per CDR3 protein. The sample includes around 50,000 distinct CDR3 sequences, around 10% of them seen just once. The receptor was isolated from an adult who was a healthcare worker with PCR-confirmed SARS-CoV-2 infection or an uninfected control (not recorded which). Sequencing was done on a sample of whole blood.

The CDR3 sequence: CAWKQFTGANVLTF. As DNA, the CDR3 is TGTGCCTGGAAACAGTTCACTGGGGCCAACGTCCTGACTTTC. The chain uses TRBV30 and TRBJ2-6; D is undetermined. Germline V gene lookup returns CDR1 GTSNPN and CDR2 SVGIG (reference sequence). The CDR3 covers 14 residues. Trimming cost V 4 bases and J 2 bases, with 9 bases left between them. Full variable domain (rest looked up from reference TRBV30 and TRBJ2-6): SQTIHQWPATLVQPVGSPLSLECTVEGTSNPNLYWYRQAAGRGLQLLFYSVGIGQISSEVPQNLSASRPQDRQFILSSKKLLLSDSGFYLCAWKQFTGANVLTFGAGSRLTVL.